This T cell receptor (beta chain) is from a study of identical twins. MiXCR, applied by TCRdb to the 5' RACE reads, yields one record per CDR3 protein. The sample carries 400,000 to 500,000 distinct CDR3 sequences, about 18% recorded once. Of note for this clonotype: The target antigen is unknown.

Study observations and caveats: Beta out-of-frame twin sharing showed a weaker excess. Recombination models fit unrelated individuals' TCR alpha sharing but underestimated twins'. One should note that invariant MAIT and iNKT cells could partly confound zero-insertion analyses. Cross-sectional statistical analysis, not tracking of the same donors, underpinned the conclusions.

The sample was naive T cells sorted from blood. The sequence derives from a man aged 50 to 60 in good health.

The CDR3 region has the DNA TGCAGCGTTGAACCGCAGGGGGCGGTCGCCGGGGAGCTGTTTTTT. Translating gives CSVEPQGAVAGELFF. The chain is built from TRBV29-1 and TRBJ2-2, with 8 nucleotides matching TRBD1. Germline V gene sequence: CDR1 SQVTM, CDR2 ANQGSEA. The CDR3 contains 15 residues. Trimming at V came to 2 bases and at J to 6 bases, leaving 8 bases not matched to a gene.